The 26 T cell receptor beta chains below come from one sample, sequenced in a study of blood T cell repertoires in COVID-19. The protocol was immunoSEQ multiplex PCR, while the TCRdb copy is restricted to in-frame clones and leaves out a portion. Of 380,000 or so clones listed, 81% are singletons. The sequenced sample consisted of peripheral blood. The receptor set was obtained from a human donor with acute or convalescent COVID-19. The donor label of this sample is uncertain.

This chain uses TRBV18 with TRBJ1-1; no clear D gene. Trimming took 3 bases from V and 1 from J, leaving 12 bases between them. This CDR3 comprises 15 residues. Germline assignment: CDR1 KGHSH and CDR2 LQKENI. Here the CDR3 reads CASSPISLGNTEAFF. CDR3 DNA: TGTGCCAGCTCACCTATATCACTTGGGAACACTGAAGCTTTCTTT. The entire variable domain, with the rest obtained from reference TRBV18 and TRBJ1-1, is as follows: NAGVMQNPRHLVRRRGQEARLRCSPMKGHSHVYWYRQLPEEGLKFMVYLQKENIIDESGMPKERFSAEFPKEGPSILRIQQVVRGDSAAYFCASSPISLGNTEAFFGQGTRLTVV.

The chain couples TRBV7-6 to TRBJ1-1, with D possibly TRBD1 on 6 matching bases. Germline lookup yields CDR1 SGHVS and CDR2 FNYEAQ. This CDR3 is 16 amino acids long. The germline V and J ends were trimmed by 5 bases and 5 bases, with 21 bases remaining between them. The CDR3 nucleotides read TGTGCCAGCAGCCCAAAGGTTTCAGGGGTGGGTACTGAAGCTTTCTTT. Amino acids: CASSPKVSGVGTEAFF.

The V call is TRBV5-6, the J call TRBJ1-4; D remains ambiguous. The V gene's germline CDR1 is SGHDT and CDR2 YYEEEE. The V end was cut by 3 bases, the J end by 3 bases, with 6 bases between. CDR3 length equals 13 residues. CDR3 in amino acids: CASSSRSNEKLFF. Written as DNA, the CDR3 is TGTGCCAGCAGCTCGCGGTCTAATGAAAAACTGTTTTTT.

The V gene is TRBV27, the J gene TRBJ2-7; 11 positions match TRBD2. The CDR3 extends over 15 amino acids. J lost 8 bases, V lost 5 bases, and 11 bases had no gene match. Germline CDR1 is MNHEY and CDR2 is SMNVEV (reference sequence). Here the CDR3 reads CASSPTSGKPTKQYF. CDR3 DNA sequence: TGTGCCAGCAGTCCGACTAGCGGGAAACCTACGAAGCAGTACTTC.

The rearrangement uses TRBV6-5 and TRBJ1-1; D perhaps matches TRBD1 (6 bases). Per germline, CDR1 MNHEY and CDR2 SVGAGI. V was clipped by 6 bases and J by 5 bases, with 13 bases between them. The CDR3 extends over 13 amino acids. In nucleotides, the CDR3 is TGTGCCAGCAGACGGATCGGACAGACTGAAGCTTTCTTT. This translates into CASRRIGQTEAFF.

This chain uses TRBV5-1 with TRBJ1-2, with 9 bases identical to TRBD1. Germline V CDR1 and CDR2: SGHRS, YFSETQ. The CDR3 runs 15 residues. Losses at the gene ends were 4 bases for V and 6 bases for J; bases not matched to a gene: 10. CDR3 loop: CASSTPDRGVNGYTF. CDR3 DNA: TGCGCCAGCAGCACCCCTGACAGGGGGGTTAATGGCTACACCTTC.

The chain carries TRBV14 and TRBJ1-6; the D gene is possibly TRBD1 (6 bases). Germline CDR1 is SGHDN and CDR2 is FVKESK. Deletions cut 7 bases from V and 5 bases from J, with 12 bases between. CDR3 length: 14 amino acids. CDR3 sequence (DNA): TGTGCCAGCACGCGGGGGCCGAATAATTCACCCCTCCACTTT. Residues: CASTRGPNNSPLHF. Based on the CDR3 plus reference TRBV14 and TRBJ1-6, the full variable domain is EAGVTQFPSHSVIEKGQTVTLRCDPISGHDNLYWYRRVMGKEIKFLLHFVKESKQDESGMPNNRFLAERTGGTYSTLKVQPAELEDSGVYFCASTRGPNNSPLHFGNGTRLTVT.

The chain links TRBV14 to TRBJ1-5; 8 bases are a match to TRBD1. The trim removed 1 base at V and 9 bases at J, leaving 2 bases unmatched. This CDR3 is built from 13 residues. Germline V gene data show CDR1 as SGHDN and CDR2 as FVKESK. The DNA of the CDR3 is TGTGCCAGCAGCCAAGGACAGGGGTGGCCCCAGCATTTT. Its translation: CASSQGQGWPQHF.

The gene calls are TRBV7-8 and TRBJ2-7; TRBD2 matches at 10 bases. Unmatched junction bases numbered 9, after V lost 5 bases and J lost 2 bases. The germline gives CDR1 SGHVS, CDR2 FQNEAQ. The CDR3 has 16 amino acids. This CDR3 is CASSLLTSGATYEQYF. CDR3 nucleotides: TGTGCCAGCAGCCTATTAACTAGCGGGGCGACCTACGAGCAGTACTTC.

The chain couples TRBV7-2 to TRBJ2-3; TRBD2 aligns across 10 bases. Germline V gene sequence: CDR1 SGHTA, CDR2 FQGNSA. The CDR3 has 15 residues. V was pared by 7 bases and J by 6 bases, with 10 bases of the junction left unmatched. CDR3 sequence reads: CASKPLAGDTDTQYF. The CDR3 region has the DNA TGTGCCAGCAAGCCGCTAGCGGGGGATACGGATACGCAGTATTTT.

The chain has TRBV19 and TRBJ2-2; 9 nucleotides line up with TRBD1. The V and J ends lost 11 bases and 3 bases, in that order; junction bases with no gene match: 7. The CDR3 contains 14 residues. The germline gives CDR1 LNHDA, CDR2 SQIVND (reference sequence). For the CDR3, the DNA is TGTGCCGCACAGGGGGCTTATGACACCGGGGAGCTGTTTTTT. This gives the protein CAAQGAYDTGELFF.

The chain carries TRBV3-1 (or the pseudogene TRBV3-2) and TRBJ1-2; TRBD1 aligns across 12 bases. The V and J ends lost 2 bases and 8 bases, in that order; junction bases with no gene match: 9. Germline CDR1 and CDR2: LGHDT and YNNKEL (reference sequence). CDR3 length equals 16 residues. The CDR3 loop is CASSQLGQGASKGYTF. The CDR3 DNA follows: TGTGCCAGCAGCCAACTGGGACAGGGGGCATCGAAAGGCTACACCTTC.

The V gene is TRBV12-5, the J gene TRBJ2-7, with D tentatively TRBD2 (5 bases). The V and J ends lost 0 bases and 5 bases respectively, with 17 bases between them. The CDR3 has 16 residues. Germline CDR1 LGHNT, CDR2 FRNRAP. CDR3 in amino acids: CASGLVLWTGRHEQYF. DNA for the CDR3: TGTGCTAGTGGTTTGGTACTATGGACTGGACGCCACGAGCAGTACTTC. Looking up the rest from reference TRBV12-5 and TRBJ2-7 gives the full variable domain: DARVTQTPRHKVTEMGQEVTMRCQPILGHNTVFWYRQTMMQGLELLAYFRNRAPLDDSGMPKDRFSAEMPDATLATLKIQPSEPRDSAVYFCASGLVLWTGRHEQYFGPGTRLTVT.

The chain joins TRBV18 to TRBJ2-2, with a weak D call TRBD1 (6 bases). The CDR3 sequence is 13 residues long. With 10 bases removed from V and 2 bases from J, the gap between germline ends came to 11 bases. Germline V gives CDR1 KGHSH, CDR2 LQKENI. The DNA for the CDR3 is TGTGCCACAGGGGAGTTAAACACCGGGGAGCTGTTTTTT. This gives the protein CATGELNTGELFF.

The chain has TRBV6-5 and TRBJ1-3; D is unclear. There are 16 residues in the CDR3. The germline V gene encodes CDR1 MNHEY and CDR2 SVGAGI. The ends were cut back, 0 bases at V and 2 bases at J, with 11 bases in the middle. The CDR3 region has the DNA TGTGCCAGCAGTTACTCGAACCGACTACCTGGAAACACCATATATTTT. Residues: CASSYSNRLPGNTIYF.

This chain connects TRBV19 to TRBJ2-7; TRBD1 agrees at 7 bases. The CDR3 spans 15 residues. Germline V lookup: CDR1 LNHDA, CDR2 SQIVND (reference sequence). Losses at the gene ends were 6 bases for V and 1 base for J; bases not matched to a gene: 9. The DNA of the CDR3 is TGTGCCAGTAGCCACAGGGGCGGTCTTTCCTACGAGCAGTACTTC. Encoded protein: CASSHRGGLSYEQYF.

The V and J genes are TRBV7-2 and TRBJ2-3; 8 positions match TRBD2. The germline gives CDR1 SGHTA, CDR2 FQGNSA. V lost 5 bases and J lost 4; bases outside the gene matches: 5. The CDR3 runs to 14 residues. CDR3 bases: TGTGCCAGCAGCCGCACGGGGGGGTCAGATACGCAGTATTTT. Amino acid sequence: CASSRTGGSDTQYF.

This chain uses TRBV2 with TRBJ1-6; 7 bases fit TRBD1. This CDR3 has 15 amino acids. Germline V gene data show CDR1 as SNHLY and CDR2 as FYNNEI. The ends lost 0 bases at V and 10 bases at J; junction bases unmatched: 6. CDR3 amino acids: CASSEAAGGQSPLHF. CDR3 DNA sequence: TGTGCCAGCAGTGAAGCTGCAGGGGGTCAATCACCCCTCCACTTT.

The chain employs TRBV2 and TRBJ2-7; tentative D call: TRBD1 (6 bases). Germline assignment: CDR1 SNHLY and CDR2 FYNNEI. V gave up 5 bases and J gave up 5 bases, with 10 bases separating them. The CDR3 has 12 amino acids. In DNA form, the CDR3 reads TGTGCCAGCAGTCAACAGGGAAACGAGCAGTACTTC. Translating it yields CASSQQGNEQYF.

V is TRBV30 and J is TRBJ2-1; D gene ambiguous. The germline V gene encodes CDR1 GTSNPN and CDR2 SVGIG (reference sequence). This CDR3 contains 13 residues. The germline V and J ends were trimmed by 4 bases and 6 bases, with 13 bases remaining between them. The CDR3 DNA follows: TGTGCCTGGACACTTCCCGTCATCAATGAGCAGTTCTTC. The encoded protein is CAWTLPVINEQFF.

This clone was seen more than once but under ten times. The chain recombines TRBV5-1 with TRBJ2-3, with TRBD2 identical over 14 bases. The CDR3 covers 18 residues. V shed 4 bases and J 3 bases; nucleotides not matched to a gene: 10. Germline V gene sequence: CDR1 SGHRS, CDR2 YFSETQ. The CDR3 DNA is TGCGCCAGCAGCATCGGGACTAGCGGGGGAAGGAAGACAGATACGCAGTATTTT. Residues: CASSIGTSGGRKTDTQYF.

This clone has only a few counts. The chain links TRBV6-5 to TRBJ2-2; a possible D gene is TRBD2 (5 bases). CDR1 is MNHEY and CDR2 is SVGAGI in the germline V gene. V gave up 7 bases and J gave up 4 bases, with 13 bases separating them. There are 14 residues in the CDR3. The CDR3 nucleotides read TGTGCCAGCAAACGGGAAGGGTTCACCGGGGAGCTGTTTTTT. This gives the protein CASKREGFTGELFF.

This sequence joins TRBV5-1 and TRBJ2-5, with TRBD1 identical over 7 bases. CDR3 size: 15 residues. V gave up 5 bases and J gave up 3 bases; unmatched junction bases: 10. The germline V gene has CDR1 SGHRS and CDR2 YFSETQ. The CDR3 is CASSRSDRVKETQYF. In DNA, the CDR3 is TGCGCCAGCAGTCGAAGTGACAGGGTGAAAGAGACCCAGTACTTC. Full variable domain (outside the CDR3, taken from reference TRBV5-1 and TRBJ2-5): KAGVTQTPRYLIKTRGQQVTLSCSPISGHRSVSWYQQTPGQGLQFLFEYFSETQRNKGNFPGRFSGRQFSNSRSEMNVSTLELGDSALYLCASSRSDRVKETQYFGPGTRLLVL.

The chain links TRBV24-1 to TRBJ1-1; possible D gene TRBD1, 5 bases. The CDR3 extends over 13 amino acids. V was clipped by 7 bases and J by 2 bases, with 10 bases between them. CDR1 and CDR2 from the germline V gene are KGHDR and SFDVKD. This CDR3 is CATRRGTNTEAFF. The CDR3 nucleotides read TGTGCCACCAGGCGGGGGACCAACACTGAAGCTTTCTTT.

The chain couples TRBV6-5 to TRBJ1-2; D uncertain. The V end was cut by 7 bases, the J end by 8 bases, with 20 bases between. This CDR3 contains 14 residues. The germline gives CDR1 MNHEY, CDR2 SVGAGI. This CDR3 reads CASTREYDGVGYTF. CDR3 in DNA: TGTGCCAGCACGCGGGAATACGATGGGGTGGGCTACACCTTC.

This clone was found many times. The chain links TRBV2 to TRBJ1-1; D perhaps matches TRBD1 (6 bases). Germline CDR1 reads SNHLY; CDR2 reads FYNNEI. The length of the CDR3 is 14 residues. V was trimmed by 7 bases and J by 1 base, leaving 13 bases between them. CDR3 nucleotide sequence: TGTGCCAGCAACATCCAGGGGCCGAACACTGAAGCTTTCTTT. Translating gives CASNIQGPNTEAFF.